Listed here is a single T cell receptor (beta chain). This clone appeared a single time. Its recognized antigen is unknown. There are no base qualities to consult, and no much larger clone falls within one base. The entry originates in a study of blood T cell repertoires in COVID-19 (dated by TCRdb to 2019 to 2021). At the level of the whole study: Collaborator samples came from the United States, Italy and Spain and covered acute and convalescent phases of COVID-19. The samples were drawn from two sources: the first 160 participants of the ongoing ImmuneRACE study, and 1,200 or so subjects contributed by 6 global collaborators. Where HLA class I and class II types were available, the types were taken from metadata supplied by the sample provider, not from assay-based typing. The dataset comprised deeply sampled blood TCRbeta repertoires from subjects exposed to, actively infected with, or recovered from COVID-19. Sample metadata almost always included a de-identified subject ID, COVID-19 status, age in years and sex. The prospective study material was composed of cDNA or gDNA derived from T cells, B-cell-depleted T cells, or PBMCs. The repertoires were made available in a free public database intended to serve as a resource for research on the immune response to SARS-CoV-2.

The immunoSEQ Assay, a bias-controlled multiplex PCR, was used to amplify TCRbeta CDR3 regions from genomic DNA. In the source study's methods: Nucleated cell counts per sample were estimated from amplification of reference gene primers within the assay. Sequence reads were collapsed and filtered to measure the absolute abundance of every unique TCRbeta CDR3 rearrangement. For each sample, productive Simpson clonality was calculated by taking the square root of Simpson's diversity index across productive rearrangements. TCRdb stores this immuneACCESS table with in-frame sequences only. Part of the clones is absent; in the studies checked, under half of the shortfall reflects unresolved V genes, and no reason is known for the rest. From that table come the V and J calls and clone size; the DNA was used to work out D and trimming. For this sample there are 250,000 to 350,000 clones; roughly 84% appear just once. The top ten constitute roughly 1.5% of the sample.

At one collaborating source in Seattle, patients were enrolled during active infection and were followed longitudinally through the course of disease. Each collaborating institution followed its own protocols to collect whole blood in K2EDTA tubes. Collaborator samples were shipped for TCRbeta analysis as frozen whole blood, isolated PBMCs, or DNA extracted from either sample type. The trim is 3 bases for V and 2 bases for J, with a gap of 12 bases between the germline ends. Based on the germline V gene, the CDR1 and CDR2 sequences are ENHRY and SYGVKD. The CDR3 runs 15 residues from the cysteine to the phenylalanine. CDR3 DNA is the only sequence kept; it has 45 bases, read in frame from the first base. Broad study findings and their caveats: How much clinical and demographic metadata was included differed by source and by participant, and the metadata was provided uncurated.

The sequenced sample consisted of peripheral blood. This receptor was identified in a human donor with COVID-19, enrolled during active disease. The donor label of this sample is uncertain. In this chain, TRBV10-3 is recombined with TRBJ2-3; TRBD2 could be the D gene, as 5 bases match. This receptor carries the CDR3 CAISDALALTDTQYF. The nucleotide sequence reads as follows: TGTGCCATCAGTGATGCCCTAGCCCTCACAGATACGCAGTATTTT.